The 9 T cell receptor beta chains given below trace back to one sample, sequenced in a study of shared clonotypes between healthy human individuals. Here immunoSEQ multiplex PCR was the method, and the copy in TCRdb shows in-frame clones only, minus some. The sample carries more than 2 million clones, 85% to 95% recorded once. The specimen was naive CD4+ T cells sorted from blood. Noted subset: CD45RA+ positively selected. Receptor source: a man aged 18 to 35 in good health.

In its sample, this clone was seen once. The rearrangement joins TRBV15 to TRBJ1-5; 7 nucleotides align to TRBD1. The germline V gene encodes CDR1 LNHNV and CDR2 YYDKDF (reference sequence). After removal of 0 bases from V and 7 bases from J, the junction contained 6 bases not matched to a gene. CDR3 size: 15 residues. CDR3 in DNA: TGTGCCACCAGCAGAGATTCGGGGACAGTCCAGCCCCAGCATTTT. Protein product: CATSRDSGTVQPQHF.

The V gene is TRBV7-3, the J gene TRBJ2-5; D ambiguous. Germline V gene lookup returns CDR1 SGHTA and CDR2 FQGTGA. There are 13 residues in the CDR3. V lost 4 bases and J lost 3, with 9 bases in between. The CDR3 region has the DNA TGTGCCAGCAGCTCGTCCGCAGAAGAGACCCAGTACTTC. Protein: CASSSSAEETQYF. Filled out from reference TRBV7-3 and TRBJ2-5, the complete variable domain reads GAGVSQTPSNKVTEKGKYVELRCDPISGHTALYWYRQSLGQGPEFLIYFQGTGAADDSGLPNDRFFAVRPEGSVSTLKIQRTERGDSAVYLCASSSSAEETQYFGPGTRLLVL.

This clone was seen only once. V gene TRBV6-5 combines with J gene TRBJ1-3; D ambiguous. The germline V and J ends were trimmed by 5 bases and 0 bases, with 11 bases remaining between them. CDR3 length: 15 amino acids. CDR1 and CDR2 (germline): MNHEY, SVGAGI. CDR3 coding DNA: TGTGCCAGCAGTACCTTGACTGCCTCTGGAAACACCATATATTTT. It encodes CASSTLTASGNTIYF.

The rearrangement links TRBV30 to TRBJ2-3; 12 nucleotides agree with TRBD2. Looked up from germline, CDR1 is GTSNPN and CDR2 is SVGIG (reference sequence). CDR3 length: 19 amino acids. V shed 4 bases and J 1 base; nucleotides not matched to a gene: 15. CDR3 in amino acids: CAWNRRASGRATGTDTQYF. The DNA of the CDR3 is TGTGCCTGGAACCGCAGAGCTAGCGGGAGGGCTACCGGCACAGATACGCAGTATTTT.

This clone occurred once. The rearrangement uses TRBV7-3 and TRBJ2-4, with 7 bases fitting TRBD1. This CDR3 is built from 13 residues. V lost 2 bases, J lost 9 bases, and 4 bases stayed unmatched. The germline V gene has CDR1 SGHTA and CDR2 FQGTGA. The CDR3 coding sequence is TGTGCCAGCAGCTTAGAGGGGGCCAGCATTCAGTACTTC. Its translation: CASSLEGASIQYF.

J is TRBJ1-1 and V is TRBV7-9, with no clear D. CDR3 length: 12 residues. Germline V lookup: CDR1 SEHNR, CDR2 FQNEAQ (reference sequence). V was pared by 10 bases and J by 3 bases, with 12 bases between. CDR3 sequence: CATRGKDTEAFF. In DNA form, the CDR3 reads TGTGCCACCCGCGGGAAGGACACTGAAGCTTTCTTT.

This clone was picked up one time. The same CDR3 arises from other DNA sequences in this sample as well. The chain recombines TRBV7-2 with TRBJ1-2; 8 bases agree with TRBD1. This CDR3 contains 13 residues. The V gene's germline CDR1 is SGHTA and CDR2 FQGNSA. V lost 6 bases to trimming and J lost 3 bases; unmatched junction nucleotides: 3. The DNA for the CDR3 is TGTGCCAGCAGGACAGGGGTTGACTATGGCTACACCTTC. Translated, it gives CASRTGVDYGYTF.

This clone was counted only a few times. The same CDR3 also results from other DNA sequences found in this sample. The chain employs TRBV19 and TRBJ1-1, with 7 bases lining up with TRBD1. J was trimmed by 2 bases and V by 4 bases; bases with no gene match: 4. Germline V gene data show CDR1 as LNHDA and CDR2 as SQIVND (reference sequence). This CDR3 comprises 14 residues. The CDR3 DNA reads TGTGCCAGTAGTACGGGACAGAAAAACACTGAAGCTTTCTTT. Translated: CASSTGQKNTEAFF. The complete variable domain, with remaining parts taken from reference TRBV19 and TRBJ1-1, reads DGGITQSPKYLFRKEGQNVTLSCEQNLNHDAMYWYRQDPGQGLRLIYYSQIVNDFQKGDIAEGYSVSREKKESFPLTVTSAQKNPTAFYLCASSTGQKNTEAFFGQGTRLTVV.

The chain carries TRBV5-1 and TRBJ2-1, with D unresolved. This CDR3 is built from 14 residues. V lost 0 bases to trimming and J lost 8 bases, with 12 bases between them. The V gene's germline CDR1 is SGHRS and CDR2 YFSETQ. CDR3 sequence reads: CASSLAASNDEQFF. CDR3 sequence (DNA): TGCGCCAGCAGCTTGGCAGCGAGTAACGATGAGCAGTTCTTC.